The present TCR beta chain was sequenced within a study of shared T cell receptors in the human thymus. The table lists this clone with a few counts. Repertoires were generated with immunoSEQ multiplex PCR, while TCRdb's copy carries only in-frame clones and drops some. Counted here are roughly 410,000 clones, more than 85% occurring once; the ten biggest clones make up about 0.02%. CDR1 and CDR2 from the germline V gene are SGHVS and FQNEAQ. The CDR3 contains 14 residues. With 9 bases removed from V and 8 bases from J, the gap between germline ends came to 20 bases. The sample comprised thymocytes. The J gene is TRBJ1-5, the V gene TRBV7-8; TRBD1 is a possible D gene (5 bases). The TCR originated in a human donor. CDR3 loop: CARAGLHRPKPQHF. Here the CDR3 DNA reads TGTGCCAGGGCGGGACTACACCGCCCCAAGCCCCAGCATTTT.